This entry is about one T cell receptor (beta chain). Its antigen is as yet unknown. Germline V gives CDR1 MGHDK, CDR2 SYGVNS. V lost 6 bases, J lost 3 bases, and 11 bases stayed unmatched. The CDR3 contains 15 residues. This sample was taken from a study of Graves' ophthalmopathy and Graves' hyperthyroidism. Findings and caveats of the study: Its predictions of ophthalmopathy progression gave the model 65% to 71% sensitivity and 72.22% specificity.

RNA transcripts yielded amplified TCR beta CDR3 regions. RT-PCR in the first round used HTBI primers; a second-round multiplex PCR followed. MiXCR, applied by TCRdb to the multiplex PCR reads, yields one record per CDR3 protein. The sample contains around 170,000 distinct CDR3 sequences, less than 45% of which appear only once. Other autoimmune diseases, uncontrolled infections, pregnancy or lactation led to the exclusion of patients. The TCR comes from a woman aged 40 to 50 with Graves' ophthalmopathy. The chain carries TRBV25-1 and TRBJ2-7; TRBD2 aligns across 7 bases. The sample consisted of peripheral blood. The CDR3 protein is CASSLVVGGLYEQYF. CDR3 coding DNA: TGTGCCAGCAGCTTAGTGGTGGGAGGGCTCTACGAGCAGTACTTC.